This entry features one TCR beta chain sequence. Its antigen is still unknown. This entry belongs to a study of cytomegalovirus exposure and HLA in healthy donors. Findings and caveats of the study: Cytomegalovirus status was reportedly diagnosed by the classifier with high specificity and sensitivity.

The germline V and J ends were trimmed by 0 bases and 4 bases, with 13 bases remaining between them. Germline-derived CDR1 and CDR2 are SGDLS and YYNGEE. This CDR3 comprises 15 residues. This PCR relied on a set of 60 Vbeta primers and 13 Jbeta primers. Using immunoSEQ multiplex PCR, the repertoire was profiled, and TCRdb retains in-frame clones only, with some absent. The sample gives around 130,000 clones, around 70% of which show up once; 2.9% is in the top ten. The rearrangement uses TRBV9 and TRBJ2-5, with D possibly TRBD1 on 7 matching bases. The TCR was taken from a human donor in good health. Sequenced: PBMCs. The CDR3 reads CASSVGTQGGETQYF. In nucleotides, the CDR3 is TGTGCCAGCAGCGTAGGGACCCAGGGGGGAGAGACCCAGTACTTC.